The 12 T cell receptor beta chains below were found in one sample sequenced in a study of shared clonotypes between healthy human individuals. Only in-frame clones appear in the TCRdb table, and some are missing; sequencing was by immunoSEQ multiplex PCR. The data hold fewer than 550,000 clones, with 60% to 80% observed a single time. The sequenced material came from PBMCs. The receptors stem from a woman aged 40 to 50 in good health. Some clones in this sample may be carry-over from other donors' samples.

The CDR3 DNA sequence: TGTGCCAGCACCAAGACTAGCGGGATGTCCTACAATGAGCAGTTCTTC. Translating it yields CASTKTSGMSYNEQFF. The chain uses TRBV9 and TRBJ2-1; the match to TRBD2 covers 11 bases. V gave up 6 bases and J gave up 1 base; unmatched junction bases: 6. In germline, CDR1 is SGDLS, CDR2 YYNGEE. There are 16 residues in the CDR3.

The chain's CDR3 is CASSSRSGTIYEQYF. In nucleotides, the CDR3 is TGTGCCAGCAGTTCCCGTAGCGGGACCATCTACGAGCAGTACTTC. The chain links TRBV2 to TRBJ2-7, with 8 bases lining up with TRBD2. This CDR3 region has 15 residues. V lost 5 bases and J lost 3; bases outside the gene matches: 9. CDR1 SNHLY and CDR2 FYNNEI come from the germline V gene. Drawing the rest from reference TRBV2 and TRBJ2-7, the complete variable domain is EPEVTQTPSHQVTQMGQEVILRCVPISNHLYFYWYRQILGQKVEFLVSFYNNEISEKSEIFDDQFSVERPDGSNFTLKIRSTKLEDSAMYFCASSSRSGTIYEQYFGPGTRLTVT.

CDR3 sequence (DNA): TGTGCCAGCAGACACTGGAGGGATCAGCCCCAGCATTTT. Encoded protein: CASRHWRDQPQHF. The chain has TRBV27 and TRBJ1-5; the D is unclear. CDR3 length: 13 residues. CDR1 is MNHEY, CDR2 SMNVEV, per germline (reference sequence). V gave up 6 bases and J gave up 5 bases, with 11 bases separating them.

The chain joins TRBV2 to TRBJ1-1; D is uncertain. Between the trimmed V and J ends, which lost 5 bases and 14 bases, there was a span of 24 bases. This CDR3 contains 14 residues. From germline, CDR1 is SNHLY and CDR2 FYNNEI. Here the CDR3 DNA reads TGTGCCAGCAGTTTAATAGCTCTAGGCTCCCCACCGTTCTTT. Translation: CASSLIALGSPPFF.

This chain uses TRBV7-3 with TRBJ2-5, with TRBD2 matching 10 bases. With the DNA end fitting TRBJ2-7 better, the J assignment may be wrong. CDR3 size: 18 residues. Germline CDR1 reads SGHTA; CDR2 reads FQGTGA. CDR3 amino acids: CASSLNLGGLAGEYEQYF. The CDR3 coding sequence is TGTGCCAGCAGCTTAAATTTAGGTGGTCTAGCGGGAGAATACGAGCAGTACTTC.

This chain connects TRBV2 to TRBJ1-5; the match to TRBD1 covers 10 bases. CDR3 length equals 16 residues. Germline loops: CDR1 SNHLY, CDR2 FYNNEI. V lost 4 bases and J lost 0; bases outside the gene matches: 3. The CDR3 nucleotides are TGTGCCAGCAGTGGACAGGGGGCCGGTAGCAATCAGCCCCAGCATTTT. This sequence encodes CASSGQGAGSNQPQHF.

This chain joins TRBV28 and TRBJ1-4, with 7 nucleotides matching TRBD1. CDR1 is MDHEN and CDR2 is SYDVKM in the germline V gene. This CDR3 has 14 residues. With V trimmed by 6 bases and J by 4 bases, 5 bases remained unmatched. The CDR3 sequence: CASRPGGLNEKLFF. Here the CDR3 DNA reads TGTGCCAGCAGGCCAGGGGGTCTTAATGAAAAACTGTTTTTT. Supplemented by reference TRBV28 and TRBJ1-4, the full variable domain reads DVKVTQSSRYLVKRTGEKVFLECVQDMDHENMFWYRQDPGLGLRLIYFSYDVKMKEKGDIPEGYSVSREKKERFSLILESASTNQTSMYLCASRPGGLNEKLFFGSGTQLSVL.

The J gene is TRBJ2-1, the V gene TRBV19, with D perhaps assigned TRBD1 or TRBD2 (6 bases each). Looked up from germline, CDR1 is LNHDA and CDR2 is SQIVND (reference sequence). The CDR3 length is 15 residues. V was clipped by 7 bases and J by 4 bases, with 17 bases between them. CDR3 residues: CASTQRGAAYNEQFF. Written as DNA, the CDR3 is TGTGCCAGTACCCAGAGGGGGGCGGCGTACAATGAGCAGTTCTTC.

The count of this clone is one. The V gene is TRBV7-3, the J gene TRBJ2-1, with D perhaps matching TRBD1 (5 bases). Trimming removed 5 bases at V and 8 bases at J, with 10 bases between. This CDR3 comprises 12 residues. The germline CDR1 and CDR2 sequences are SGHTA and FQGTGA. The CDR3 DNA follows: TGTGCCAGCAGCCCTACAGGCCATGAGCAGTTCTTC. This codes for CASSPTGHEQFF.

Points on this clone: A much larger clonotype is one base distant, so this may be a read error. The same CDR3 arises from other DNA sequences in this sample as well. V gene TRBV30 combines with J gene TRBJ1-2; weak D call: TRBD1 (5 bases). Germline values: CDR1 GTSNPN, CDR2 SVGIG (reference sequence). The germline V and J ends were trimmed by 3 bases and 8 bases, with 10 bases remaining between them. The CDR3 contains 11 residues. The CDR3 is CAWSQGSGYTF. DNA of the CDR3: TGTGCCTGGAGCCAGGGATCCGGCTACACCTTC.

This sequence joins TRBV28 and TRBJ2-7; D not certain. The V end was cut by 2 bases, the J end by 0 bases, with 11 bases between. This CDR3 contains 15 residues. Germline V lookup: CDR1 MDHEN, CDR2 SYDVKM. The chain's CDR3 is CASSLSSPYSYEQYF. DNA for the CDR3: TGTGCCAGCAGTTTAAGCAGTCCCTACTCCTACGAGCAGTACTTC.

This clone was counted a single time. J is TRBJ2-3 and V is TRBV30, with TRBD1 matching over 7 bases. V gave up 2 bases and J gave up 3 bases; unmatched junction bases: 2. There are 13 residues in the CDR3. Germline-derived CDR1 and CDR2 are GTSNPN and SVGIG (reference sequence). In DNA form, the CDR3 reads TGTGCCTGGAGTCCAGGGGGTACAGATACGCAGTATTTT. Amino acid sequence: CAWSPGGTDTQYF. Combining the CDR3 with reference TRBV30 and TRBJ2-3 gives the whole variable domain SQTIHQWPATLVQPVGSPLSLECTVEGTSNPNLYWYRQAAGRGLQLLFYSVGIGQISSEVPQNLSASRPQDRQFILSSKKLLLSDSGFYLCAWSPGGTDTQYFGPGTRLTVL.